Below are 23 T cell receptor beta chains sequenced from a single sample in a study of identical twins. One entry per CDR3 protein results from TCRdb running MiXCR on the 5' RACE reads. Of around 670,000 distinct CDR3 sequences in the sample, around 6.1% were seen once. Sequences were obtained from naive T cells sorted from blood. Source of these receptors: a man aged 18 to 29 in good health.

This clonotype was seen repeatedly, ten times or more. This chain uses TRBV27 with TRBJ2-7; 8 bases are shared with TRBD1. After removal of 4 bases from V and 0 bases from J, the junction contained 5 bases not matched to a gene. The germline V gene has CDR1 MNHEY and CDR2 SMNVEV (reference sequence). The CDR3 runs 15 residues. CDR3 protein: CASSSIQGVSYEQYV. The CDR3, as DNA: TGTGCCAGCAGTTCGATACAGGGGGTCTCCTACGAGCAGTACGTC.

V is TRBV2 and J is TRBJ2-7; D remains ambiguous. V dropped 2 bases and J dropped 7 bases, with 6 bases sitting between them. CDR1 and CDR2 from the germline V gene are SNHLY and FYNNEI. The CDR3 consists of 11 residues. Written as DNA, the CDR3 is TGTGCCAGCAGTGAATTGGGGGAGCAGTACTTC. Amino acids: CASSELGEQYF.

There are many counts of this clonotype. The chain joins TRBV5-6 to TRBJ2-7; D is undetermined. The CDR3 is 13 residues long. V lost 1 base and J 3 bases, leaving 8 bases between the germline ends. Germline CDR1 SGHDT, CDR2 YYEEEE. CDR3 amino acids: CASSLNSLYEQYF. The CDR3 nucleotides read TGTGCCAGCAGCTTGAACAGTCTCTACGAGCAGTACTTC.

At least ten counts were recorded for this clonotype. V usage is TRBV7-2 and J usage is TRBJ2-3; 9 nucleotides align to TRBD2. V shed 5 bases, J shed 4 bases, and the junction held 10 bases outside the gene matches. The CDR3 has 16 amino acids. Germline V gene sequence: CDR1 SGHTA, CDR2 FQGNSA. The CDR3 DNA reads TGTGCCAGCAGCCGCCAGACTCGACTAGCGGCAGATACGCAGTATTTT. Its protein is CASSRQTRLAADTQYF.

This chain joins TRBV5-1 and TRBJ2-4; 7 bases are a match to TRBD2. Unmatched junction bases numbered 10, after V lost 1 base and J lost 0 bases. There are 18 residues in the CDR3. CDR1 SGHRS and CDR2 YFSETQ come from the germline V gene. CDR3 in amino acids: CASSLYEAGALAKNIQYF. CDR3 coding DNA: TGCGCCAGCAGCTTGTATGAGGCGGGAGCGCTAGCCAAAAACATTCAGTACTTC.

The rearrangement joins TRBV11-2 to TRBJ2-1, with D perhaps matching TRBD2 (5 bases). The CDR3 runs 13 residues. Trimming removed 5 bases from V and 8 bases from J, with 13 bases in between. Germline V gives CDR1 SGHAT, CDR2 FQNNGV. The CDR3, as DNA: TGTGCCAGCAGCGTTAGCGAGTTTGATGAGCAGTTCTTC. Its protein product is CASSVSEFDEQFF.

This clonotype was counted ten times or more. The chain employs TRBV29-1 and TRBJ1-1, with a tentative D call TRBD1 (5 bases). V gave up 6 bases and J gave up 10 bases, with 12 bases separating them. From germline, CDR1 is SQVTM and CDR2 ANQGSEA. CDR3 size: 10 residues. CDR3 sequence (DNA): TGCAGCGTGCGGGGCAAGGGAGCTTTCTTT. Its protein is CSVRGKGAFF.

This clonotype was counted ten times or more. V and J are TRBV28 and TRBJ2-1; TRBD2 matches at 8 bases. The length of the CDR3 is 14 residues. V lost 7 bases, J lost 7 bases, and 9 bases stayed unmatched. Germline V gene sequence: CDR1 MDHEN, CDR2 SYDVKM. This CDR3 reads CASIPTSDLNEQFF. CDR3 nucleotides: TGTGCCAGCATCCCGACTAGCGATTTAAATGAGCAGTTCTTC.

The genes are TRBV27 and TRBJ1-1, with D possibly matching TRBD1 (5 bases). CDR1 is MNHEY and CDR2 is SMNVEV in the germline V gene (reference sequence). The length of the CDR3 is 15 residues. V was cut by 8 bases and J by 0 bases, with 16 bases left in between. CDR3 sequence: CASLQGGNMNTEAFF. CDR3 sequence (DNA): TGTGCCAGCCTCCAGGGCGGGAACATGAACACTGAAGCTTTCTTT.

The genes are TRBV11-2 and TRBJ2-1, with D perhaps matching TRBD2 (6 bases). The V gene's germline CDR1 is SGHAT and CDR2 FQNNGV. The CDR3 consists of 15 residues. V was shortened by 1 base and J by 6 bases, with 13 bases between the two germline ends. The CDR3 nucleotides are TGTGCCAGCAGCTTAGTTGCAGGAGGGGCCAATGAGCAGTTCTTC. This gives the protein CASSLVAGGANEQFF.

This rearrangement joins TRBV6-4 to TRBJ2-1; 7 bases are shared with TRBD2. CDR1 and CDR2 (germline): MRHNA, SNTAGT. CDR3 length: 15 amino acids. Trimming at V came to 5 bases and at J to 7 bases, leaving 11 bases not matched to a gene. CDR3 bases: TGTGCCAGCAGTCCTCTGGGCGGGAGAGGAAATGAGCAGTTCTTC. Its protein is CASSPLGGRGNEQFF.

This clonotype was seen at least ten times. The chain is built from TRBV12-3 or TRBV12-4 and TRBJ2-1; 8 bases are a match to TRBD2. The CDR3 loop spans 15 amino acids. The V gene end was trimmed by 1 base and the J gene end by 14 bases; junction bases not matched to a gene: 13. The CDR3 nucleotides are TGTGCCAGCAGTTTAGACAGCGTAGCGGGACGGTCGGAGTTCTTC. Its translation: CASSLDSVAGRSEFF.

In this sample, this clonotype turned up many times. The gene calls are TRBV15 and TRBJ2-3, with a possible D match to TRBD2 (5 bases). The CDR3 length is 12 residues. Germline V lookup: CDR1 LNHNV, CDR2 YYDKDF (reference sequence). The germline V and J ends were trimmed by 4 bases and 4 bases, with 6 bases remaining between them. CDR3: CATSIGADTQYF. DNA of the CDR3: TGTGCCACCAGCATCGGGGCAGATACGCAGTATTTT.

This clonotype was counted many times. The J gene is TRBJ2-2, the V gene TRBV6-2 or TRBV6-3, with D uncertain. Trimming left V 5 bases short and J 9 bases short, with 16 bases between. The CDR3 length is 14 residues. Germline CDR1 MNHEY, CDR2 SVGEGT. The CDR3 loop is CASSNPSGQRELFF. Here the CDR3 DNA reads TGTGCCAGCAGTAACCCCTCCGGGCAGAGGGAGCTGTTTTTT.

This clonotype was counted at least ten times. The chain has TRBV6-1 and TRBJ2-2; D call uncertain. Germline V lookup: CDR1 MNHNS, CDR2 SASEGT. V lost 7 bases, J lost 0 bases, and 9 bases lay in between. CDR3 length: 14 residues. The CDR3 sequence is CASNTETNTGELFF. The CDR3 DNA is TGTGCCAGCAACACGGAGACGAACACCGGGGAGCTGTTTTTT.

In this sample, this clonotype turned up many times. This chain joins TRBV5-5 and TRBJ2-3; D gene uncertain. The germline CDR1 and CDR2 sequences are SGHKS and YYEKEE (reference sequence). Trimming pared 5 bases from V and 3 bases from J, leaving 13 bases between. The CDR3 has 14 residues. The CDR3 sequence: CASSTATPTDTQYF. For the CDR3, the DNA is TGTGCCAGCAGTACGGCGACTCCTACAGATACGCAGTATTTT.

About this clonotype: A read error may explain this, as a much larger clone is one base away. This rearrangement joins TRBV27 to TRBJ2-7; D not certain. Germline V gene data show CDR1 as MNHEY and CDR2 as SMNVEV (reference sequence). The CDR3 sequence is 14 residues long. V was cut by 3 bases and J by 3 bases, with 12 bases left in between. CDR3 residues: CASSFFGPIYEQYF. CDR3 nucleotides: TGTGCCAGCAGTTTTTTTGGGCCAATCTACGAGCAGTACTTC.

The chain recombines TRBV3-1 with TRBJ1-1; D not certain. Trimming stripped 1 base from V and 3 bases from J, with 15 bases between. The CDR3 runs 16 residues. Germline CDR1 and CDR2: LGHDT and YNNKEL (reference sequence). The CDR3 sequence: CASSQGTRHLDTEAFF. The CDR3, as DNA: TGTGCCAGCAGCCAAGGGACGAGACATTTGGACACTGAAGCTTTCTTT.

This clonotype was detected a few times. V usage is TRBV4-3 and J usage is TRBJ1-1; D remains ambiguous. V was trimmed by 0 bases and J by 1 base, leaving 9 bases between them. Per germline, CDR1 LGHNA and CDR2 YSLEER. The CDR3 runs 15 residues. The DNA for the CDR3 is TGCGCCAGCAGCCAAGATCTTGCGTCGAACACTGAAGCTTTCTTT. Its protein is CASSQDLASNTEAFF.

This clonotype has at least ten counts. The V and J genes are TRBV5-1 and TRBJ2-3; weak D call: TRBD2 (6 bases). The CDR3 consists of 20 residues. Germline V CDR1 and CDR2: SGHRS, YFSETQ. Trimming left V 2 bases short and J 2 bases short, with 27 bases between. CDR3 protein: CASSFLTSQPQFQNTDTQYF. DNA of the CDR3: TGCGCCAGCAGCTTCCTGACTAGTCAGCCCCAATTTCAAAACACAGATACGCAGTATTTT. Full variable domain (missing parts from reference TRBV5-1 and TRBJ2-3): KAGVTQTPRYLIKTRGQQVTLSCSPISGHRSVSWYQQTPGQGLQFLFEYFSETQRNKGNFPGRFSGRQFSNSRSEMNVSTLELGDSALYLCASSFLTSQPQFQNTDTQYFGPGTRLTVL.

This rearrangement joins TRBV11-2 to TRBJ2-1; 14 bases agree with TRBD2. Trimming cost V 1 base and J 5 bases; bases outside gene matches: 10. This CDR3 spans 19 amino acids. Germline V CDR1 and CDR2: SGHAT, FQNNGV. The CDR3 protein is CASSLGFGTSGSGHNEQFF. CDR3 nucleotides: TGTGCCAGCAGCTTAGGTTTTGGGACTAGCGGGAGCGGCCACAATGAGCAGTTCTTC.

This clonotype has more than one count but fewer than ten. Sequence at one end of the junction differs from germline and may be a read error. The chain couples TRBV2 to TRBJ1-5; D unresolved. The CDR3 is 15 residues long. Germline V gene lookup returns CDR1 SNHLY and CDR2 FYNNEI. CDR3 sequence reads: CASREGGYSNQPQHF. The CDR3 bases are TGTGCCAGCCGTGAAGGTGGTTATAGCAATCAGCCCCAGCATTTT.

This clonotype has ten or more counts. The rearrangement links TRBV24-1 to TRBJ1-5; the D gene is possibly TRBD1 (5 bases). The CDR3 has 15 residues. From germline, CDR1 is KGHDR and CDR2 SFDVKD. The V gene lost 7 bases and the J gene lost 8 bases, with 20 bases spanning the gap. The CDR3 nucleotides are TGTGCCACCAGCCCCGGCACGGGACCATCGGAGCCCCAGCATTTT. It codes for CATSPGTGPSEPQHF.